Below, 2 T cell receptor beta chains from the same sample are listed, as sequenced in a study of blood T cell repertoires in COVID-19. Profiling relied on immunoSEQ multiplex PCR, and the TCRdb table lists in-frame clones only, not all of them. The sample shows 150,000 to 200,000 clones, around 73% of them seen only once. The source material was PBMCs or T cells enriched from blood (not recorded which). The receptors shown here come from a woman aged 45 to 65 who had recovered from COVID-19.

The rearrangement links TRBV18 to TRBJ2-3; no reliable D call. CDR1 and CDR2 (germline): KGHSH, LQKENI. The CDR3 spans 15 residues. V dropped 1 base and J dropped 0 bases, with 8 bases sitting between them. As DNA, the CDR3 is TGTGCCAGCTCACCACTAGTCCCTAGCACAGATACGCAGTATTTT. It codes for CASSPLVPSTDTQYF. The variable domain in full, with the rest retrieved from reference TRBV18 and TRBJ2-3, is NAGVMQNPRHLVRRRGQEARLRCSPMKGHSHVYWYRQLPEEGLKFMVYLQKENIIDESGMPKERFSAEFPKEGPSILRIQQVVRGDSAAYFCASSPLVPSTDTQYFGPGTRLTVL.

This clone was seen a handful of times. The chain carries TRBV10-3 and TRBJ2-1; 11 bases map to TRBD2. This CDR3 is built from 17 residues. Germline V lookup: CDR1 ENHRY, CDR2 SYGVKD. Trimming at V came to 1 base and at J to 7 bases, leaving 9 bases not matched to a gene. The CDR3 DNA reads TGTGCCATCAGTGAGTTTAGGGGACTAGCGGCTGGGAATGAGCAGTTCTTC. Protein sequence: CAISEFRGLAAGNEQFF.